One sample yielded the 32 T cell receptor beta chains listed below, sequenced in a study of cytomegalovirus exposure and HLA in healthy donors. Primers included in the PCR were 60 Vbeta and 13 Jbeta primers. Assay: immunoSEQ multiplex PCR; the TCRdb copy retains only in-frame clones and omits some. The sample includes hundreds of thousands of clones, more than 65% of them seen just once. The sequenced material came from PBMCs. These receptor sequences come from a man between 18 and 29 years old in good health and CMV-seronegative.

The chain uses TRBV2 and TRBJ2-1; TRBD2 matches 7 bases. V lost 5 bases to trimming and J lost 5 bases; unmatched junction nucleotides: 9. This CDR3 has 15 residues. In germline, CDR1 is SNHLY, CDR2 FYNNEI. Here the CDR3 reads CASSLLAPNDNEQFF. DNA for the CDR3: TGTGCCAGCAGTCTACTAGCGCCTAATGACAATGAGCAGTTCTTC.

V gene TRBV21-1 combines with J gene TRBJ2-1; the table's D call, TRBD2, has no DNA check behind it. TRBV21-1 constitutes a pseudogene. This CDR3 has 17 residues. This CDR3 is CASSTPSGRITYNEQFF. In nucleotides, the CDR3 is TGTGCCAGCAGCACACCTAGCGGGAGGATCACCTACAATGAGCAGTTCTTC.

The rearrangement links TRBV2 to TRBJ2-3; tentatively, D is TRBD1 (6 bases). This CDR3 contains 13 residues. The V end was cut by 4 bases, the J end by 4 bases, with 9 bases between. Per the germline V gene, CDR1 is SNHLY and CDR2 is FYNNEI. CDR3 bases: TGTGCCAGCAGTGGGACAGCCGCAGATACGCAGTATTTT. Amino acid sequence: CASSGTAADTQYF. The whole variable domain, remainder taken from reference TRBV2 and TRBJ2-3, is EPEVTQTPSHQVTQMGQEVILRCVPISNHLYFYWYRQILGQKVEFLVSFYNNEISEKSEIFDDQFSVERPDGSNFTLKIRSTKLEDSAMYFCASSGTAADTQYFGPGTRLTVL.

The chain carries TRBV2 and TRBJ2-7, with 15 bases identical to TRBD2. The CDR3 is made up of 16 amino acids. The V gene's germline CDR1 is SNHLY and CDR2 FYNNEI. Unmatched junction bases numbered 8, after V lost 6 bases and J lost 5 bases. The CDR3 DNA reads TGTGCCAGCAGGACAGGACTAGCGGGAGGGCTCGACGAGCAGTACTTC. It is translated as CASRTGLAGGLDEQYF.

This rearrangement joins TRBV9 to TRBJ2-7; 7 bases fit TRBD2. V gave up 3 bases and J gave up 6 bases; unmatched junction bases: 3. The germline CDR1 and CDR2 sequences are SGDLS and YYNGEE. The CDR3 is made up of 12 amino acids. The DNA for the CDR3 is TGTGCCAGCAGCGCGGGAGGTGGCGAGCAGTACTTC. It specifies CASSAGGGEQYF.

In this sample, this clone turned up once. The chain couples TRBV19 to TRBJ1-5, with a weak D call TRBD1 (5 bases). The germline gives CDR1 LNHDA, CDR2 SQIVND (reference sequence). There are 14 residues in the CDR3. The germline V and J ends were trimmed by 1 base and 6 bases, with 10 bases remaining between them. The CDR3 sequence: CASSIGQGTQPQHF. CDR3 sequence (DNA): TGTGCCAGTAGTATAGGGCAGGGAACTCAGCCCCAGCATTTT. Full variable domain (outside the CDR3, taken from reference TRBV19 and TRBJ1-5): DGGITQSPKYLFRKEGQNVTLSCEQNLNHDAMYWYRQDPGQGLRLIYYSQIVNDFQKGDIAEGYSVSREKKESFPLTVTSAQKNPTAFYLCASSIGQGTQPQHFGDGTRLSIL.

V and J are TRBV7-9 and TRBJ2-1; D remains unclear. CDR3 length equals 11 residues. Per germline, CDR1 SEHNR and CDR2 FQNEAQ (reference sequence). Trimming took 7 bases from V and 9 from J, leaving 10 bases between them. The CDR3 DNA reads as TGTGCCAGCACCGCTATTTTTGAGCAGTTCTTC. Amino acids: CASTAIFEQFF.

V usage is TRBV10-3 and J usage is TRBJ2-7; 8 nucleotides align to TRBD2. The CDR3 is 15 amino acids. The trim removed 4 bases at V and 3 bases at J, leaving 8 bases unmatched. Germline V gene sequence: CDR1 ENHRY, CDR2 SYGVKD. The CDR3 DNA reads TGTGCCATCAGTGCTCGTCATAGCGGGAACTACGAGCAGTACTTC. Amino acids: CAISARHSGNYEQYF.

The chain is built from TRBV6-5 and TRBJ1-1; D gene ambiguous. CDR3 length equals 14 residues. V lost 0 bases, J lost 1 base, and 6 bases lay in between. CDR1 is MNHEY and CDR2 is SVGAGI in the germline V gene. CDR3 region: CASSYSRRNTEAFF. DNA for the CDR3: TGTGCCAGCAGTTACTCTAGGAGGAACACTGAAGCTTTCTTT.

V and J are TRBV27 and TRBJ2-7; 7 bases are shared with TRBD2. Germline CDR1 MNHEY, CDR2 SMNVEV (reference sequence). CDR3 length: 13 residues. The ends lost 8 bases at V and 2 bases at J; junction bases unmatched: 6. CDR3 DNA sequence: TGTGCCAGCGGTATGGCGGGGGCCTACGAGCAGTACTTC. Protein sequence: CASGMAGAYEQYF.

The chain employs TRBV10-1 and TRBJ2-7; maybe TRBD1 (6 bases). CDR1 WNHNN and CDR2 SYGVQD come from the germline V gene (reference sequence). V gave up 0 bases and J gave up 6 bases, with 9 bases separating them. The CDR3 length is 13 residues. The CDR3 nucleotides are TGCGCCAGCAGTGAGTCGATACAGGGCGAGCAGTACTTC. This sequence encodes CASSESIQGEQYF.

The chain uses TRBV4-1 and TRBJ2-5; 10 bases fit TRBD2. The CDR3 contains 16 residues. Trimming took 3 bases from V and 1 from J; bases not matched to a gene: 5. Per germline, CDR1 MGHRA and CDR2 YSYEKL. This CDR3 is CASSHGLAATQETQYF. The CDR3 coding sequence is TGCGCCAGCAGCCATGGACTAGCGGCTACCCAAGAGACCCAGTACTTC.

The chain recombines TRBV5-1 with TRBJ2-3, with D hard to call. The germline gives CDR1 SGHRS, CDR2 YFSETQ. V gave up 0 bases and J gave up 2 bases, with 4 bases separating them. This CDR3 is built from 13 residues. The CDR3 DNA follows: TGCGCCAGCAGCTTGGTCGTCACAGATACGCAGTATTTT. This codes for CASSLVVTDTQYF.

This clone is a singleton in its sample. The chain employs TRBV11-2 and TRBJ1-1, with D possibly TRBD1 on 6 matching bases. In germline, CDR1 is SGHAT, CDR2 FQNNGV. CDR3 length: 14 amino acids. V was cut by 1 base and J by 4 bases, with 10 bases left in between. The CDR3 protein is CASSLVQGFTEAFF. CDR3 nucleotides: TGTGCCAGCAGCTTAGTACAGGGATTCACTGAAGCTTTCTTT.

The rearrangement uses TRBV19 and TRBJ1-5, with TRBD1 identical over 9 bases. This CDR3 contains 16 residues. Unmatched junction bases numbered 12, after V lost 4 bases and J lost 8 bases. Germline CDR1 reads LNHDA; CDR2 reads SQIVND (reference sequence). The CDR3 loop reads CASSTGTGQVMEPQHF. The CDR3 DNA reads TGTGCCAGTAGTACCGGGACAGGGCAGGTTATGGAGCCCCAGCATTTT.

The chain has TRBV5-4 and TRBJ2-2; 7 positions match TRBD2. The CDR3 has 16 residues. The ends lost 0 bases at V and 4 bases at J; junction bases unmatched: 6. Germline V gene sequence: CDR1 SGHNT, CDR2 YYREEE (reference sequence). In nucleotides, the CDR3 is TGTGCCAGCAGCTTGGCCGTGGCGGGAGCCACCGGGGAGCTGTTTTTT. This translates into CASSLAVAGATGELFF.

This chain links TRBV5-1 with TRBJ2-1, with 8 bases that match TRBD1. CDR1 is SGHRS and CDR2 is YFSETQ in the germline V gene. The V segment lost 3 bases and the J segment 5 bases; nucleotides outside the gene matches: 4. This CDR3 has 14 amino acids. CDR3 in DNA: TGCGCCAGCAGCTCCGGACAGGGAGACAATGAGCAGTTCTTC. Amino acids: CASSSGQGDNEQFF.

The V call is TRBV6-5, the J call TRBJ2-7; D gene unclear. Germline values: CDR1 MNHEY, CDR2 SVGAGI. Trimming shortened V by 6 bases and J by 0 bases, and 9 bases separated the two germline ends. This CDR3 is 13 amino acids long. CDR3 amino acids: CASRLRSSYEQYF. DNA of the CDR3: TGTGCCAGCAGGCTGAGGAGCTCCTACGAGCAGTACTTC.

On this clone itself: An end of the junction differs from the germline gene, which may be a read error. The chain carries TRBV7-9 and TRBJ1-1; the D is unclear. This CDR3 is built from 13 residues. The germline V gene has CDR1 SEHNR and CDR2 FQNEAQ (reference sequence). In nucleotides, the CDR3 is TGTTCCAGCAGTACCCGCGGCGACACTGAAGCTTTCTTT. Translating it yields CSSSTRGDTEAFF.

The rearrangement joins TRBV6-1 to TRBJ1-5; 9 bases map to TRBD1. CDR1 and CDR2 from the germline V gene are MNHNS and SASEGT. The junction had 4 bases not matched to a gene; V was cut back by 5 bases and J by 2 bases. The CDR3 loop spans 15 amino acids. CDR3 coding DNA: TGTGCCAGCAGTTCACGGACAGGGGGCAATCAGCCCCAGCATTTT. Amino acid sequence: CASSSRTGGNQPQHF.

This chain connects TRBV19 to TRBJ2-7, with 8 bases identical to TRBD2. The CDR3 spans 13 residues. J gave up 4 bases and V 9 bases, and 8 bases lay outside the gene matches. Germline V gives CDR1 LNHDA, CDR2 SQIVND (reference sequence). The chain's CDR3 is CASGPSGFYEQYF. The CDR3 nucleotides read TGTGCCAGCGGCCCTAGCGGGTTTTACGAGCAGTACTTC.

The rearrangement links TRBV6-5 to TRBJ2-5, with TRBD2 as a possible D gene (6 bases). This CDR3 comprises 14 residues. Germline CDR1 is MNHEY and CDR2 is SVGAGI. Trimming left V 0 bases short and J 5 bases short, with 10 bases between. DNA for the CDR3: TGTGCCAGCAGTTACTCCGGGGGAGGTGAGACCCAGTACTTC. Its translation: CASSYSGGGETQYF.

In this sample, this clone turned up once. The germline gene is not matched at one end of the junction; a read error may be the cause. V and J are TRBV5-6 and TRBJ2-7, with a weak D call TRBD2 (5 bases). The CDR3 is 15 residues long. Germline CDR1 SGHDT, CDR2 YYEEEE. The CDR3: CASSLRGIRSSEQYF. CDR3 bases: TGTGCCAGCAGCTTGAGAGGGATAAGATCCTCCGAGCAGTACTTC.

The genes are TRBV19 and TRBJ1-1, with D possibly matching TRBD1 (5 bases). The germline CDR1 and CDR2 sequences are LNHDA and SQIVND (reference sequence). The CDR3 is made up of 15 amino acids. Trimming took off 2 bases at V and 1 base at J, with 11 bases between the two ends. In nucleotides, the CDR3 is TGTGCCAGTAGTATATACAGTGGGGCGAACACTGAAGCTTTCTTT. The encoded protein is CASSIYSGANTEAFF.

The chain couples TRBV6-5 to TRBJ2-7; 8 nucleotides agree with TRBD1. CDR3 length: 14 residues. V gave up 2 bases and J gave up 7 bases; unmatched junction bases: 7. CDR1 is MNHEY, CDR2 SVGAGI, per germline. CDR3: CASSYQGAQEEQYF. In nucleotides, the CDR3 is TGTGCCAGCAGTTACCAGGGGGCGCAGGAAGAGCAGTACTTC.

This clone has a handful of counts. J is TRBJ2-3 and V is TRBV30, with a possible D match to TRBD1 (5 bases). Per the germline V gene, CDR1 is GTSNPN and CDR2 is SVGIG (reference sequence). The CDR3 length is 14 residues. V was cut by 2 bases and J by 0 bases, with 9 bases left in between. CDR3 bases: TGTGCCTGGAGTCGACAGACTAGCACAGATACGCAGTATTTT. Protein: CAWSRQTSTDTQYF.

The chain links TRBV5-4 to TRBJ2-5, with TRBD1 identical over 8 bases. The length of the CDR3 is 15 residues. CDR1 SGHNT and CDR2 YYREEE come from the germline V gene (reference sequence). J gave up 1 base and V 2 bases, and 4 bases lay outside the gene matches. The DNA for the CDR3 is TGTGCCAGCAGCTTTCAGGGGGCGACCCAAGAGACCCAGTACTTC. This encodes CASSFQGATQETQYF.

The CDR3 spells CASSPPGTGGTDTQYF. In nucleotides, the CDR3 is TGTGCCAGCTCACCACCGGGGACAGGGGGCACAGATACGCAGTATTTT. V and J are TRBV18 and TRBJ2-3; TRBD1 aligns across 10 bases. V was pared by 0 bases and J by 1 base, with 1 base of the junction left unmatched. Germline CDR1 KGHSH, CDR2 LQKENI. This CDR3 has 16 residues.

V gene TRBV25-1 combines with J gene TRBJ2-7, with D possibly matching TRBD1 (5 bases). This CDR3 is built from 12 residues. Germline V gene lookup returns CDR1 MGHDK and CDR2 SYGVNS. V gave up 8 bases and J gave up 4 bases, with 12 bases separating them. CDR3 amino acids: CASGAGAYEQYF. The CDR3 nucleotides are TGTGCCAGCGGGGCTGGAGCGTACGAGCAGTACTTC.

DNA for the CDR3: TGTGCCAGCAGCCACGGACTAGCGGGAGGACTTTCTGGGGCCAACGTCCTGACTTTC. The encoded protein is CASSHGLAGGLSGANVLTF. This sequence joins TRBV5-6 and TRBJ2-6; 14 positions match TRBD2. With V trimmed by 4 bases and J by 1 base, 7 bases remained unmatched. Germline assignment: CDR1 SGHDT and CDR2 YYEEEE. The CDR3 is 19 amino acids.

The rearrangement joins TRBV28 to TRBJ2-7, with D perhaps matching TRBD1 (5 bases). CDR3 length: 13 residues. The V gene's germline CDR1 is MDHEN and CDR2 SYDVKM. V lost 6 bases to trimming and J lost 5 bases, with 14 bases between them. In DNA, the CDR3 is TGTGCCAGCAGCATCAGGGAAGGGGACGAGCAGTACTTC. Translated: CASSIREGDEQYF.

The chain employs TRBV7-9 and TRBJ1-1; no firm D call. Germline lookup yields CDR1 SEHNR and CDR2 FQNEAQ (reference sequence). CDR3 length equals 14 residues. V lost 7 bases, J lost 1 base, and 13 bases lay in between. The CDR3 coding sequence is TGTGCCAGCACCTCCCAACCCGGGAACACTGAAGCTTTCTTT. This sequence encodes CASTSQPGNTEAFF.